This entry is about one T cell receptor (beta chain). What it binds is unknown. This entry is derived from a study of T cell repertoires in cytomegalovirus infection. Study details: Public TCR beta signatures marked donors with CMV infection and the matching HLA.

MiXCR, applied by TCRdb to the reads, yields one record per CDR3 protein. The sample has roughly 500,000 distinct CDR3 sequences, approximately 15% seen once. Study-level points and caveats: Cumulative frequency of public TCR beta families picked out carriers of CMV plus the relevant HLA.

Germline V gene data show CDR1 as LNHDA and CDR2 as SQIVND (reference sequence). V lost 3 bases and J lost 4; bases outside the gene matches: 12. The CDR3 has 17 residues. The chain joins TRBV19 to TRBJ1-1; 9 bases fit TRBD1. The receptor's source is a human donor in good health (CMV status not recorded). Some clones in this sample may be carry-over from other donors' samples. The sequencing input was CD8+ T cells from PBMCs. CDR3 protein: CASSIKRLTGGITEAFF. The CDR3 DNA follows: TGTGCCAGTAGTATTAAACGGCTTACAGGGGGCATCACTGAAGCTTTCTTT.